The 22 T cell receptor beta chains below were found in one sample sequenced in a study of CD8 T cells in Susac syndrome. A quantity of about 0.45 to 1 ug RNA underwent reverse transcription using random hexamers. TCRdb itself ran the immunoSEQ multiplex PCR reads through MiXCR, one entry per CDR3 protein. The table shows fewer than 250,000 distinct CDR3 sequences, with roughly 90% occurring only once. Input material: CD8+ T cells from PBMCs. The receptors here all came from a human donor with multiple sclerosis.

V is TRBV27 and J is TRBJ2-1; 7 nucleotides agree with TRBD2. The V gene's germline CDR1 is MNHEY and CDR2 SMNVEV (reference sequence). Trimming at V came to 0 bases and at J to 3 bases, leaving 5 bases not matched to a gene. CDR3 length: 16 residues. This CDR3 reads CASSLSLGGFYNEQFF. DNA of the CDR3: TGTGCCAGCAGTTTATCATTGGGAGGGTTCTACAATGAGCAGTTCTTC.

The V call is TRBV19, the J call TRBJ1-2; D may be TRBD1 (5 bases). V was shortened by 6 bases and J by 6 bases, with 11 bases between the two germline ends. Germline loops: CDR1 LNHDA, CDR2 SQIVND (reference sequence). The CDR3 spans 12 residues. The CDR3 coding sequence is TGTGCCAGTAGCGTTGGGGCGAATGGCTACACCTTC. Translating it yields CASSVGANGYTF.

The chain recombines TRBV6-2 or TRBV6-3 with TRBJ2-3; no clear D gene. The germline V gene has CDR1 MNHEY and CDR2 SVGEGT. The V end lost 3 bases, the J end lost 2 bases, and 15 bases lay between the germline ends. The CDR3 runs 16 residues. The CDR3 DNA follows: TGTGCCAGCAGTTATAGTAAAAGCGACCTCACAGATACGCAGTATTTT. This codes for CASSYSKSDLTDTQYF.

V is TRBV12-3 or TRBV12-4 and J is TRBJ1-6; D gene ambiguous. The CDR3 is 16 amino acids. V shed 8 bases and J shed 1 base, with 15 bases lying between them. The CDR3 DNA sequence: TGTGCCAGCCAGGATGAGTTGGAGTCCTATAATTCACCCCTCCACTTT. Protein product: CASQDELESYNSPLHF.

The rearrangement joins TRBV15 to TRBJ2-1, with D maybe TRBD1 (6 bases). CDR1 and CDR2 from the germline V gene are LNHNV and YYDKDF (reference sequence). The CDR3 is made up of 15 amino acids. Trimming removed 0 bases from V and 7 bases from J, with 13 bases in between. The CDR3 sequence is CATSRDRDNRNEQFF. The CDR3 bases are TGTGCCACCAGCAGAGACCGGGACAATAGAAATGAGCAGTTCTTC.

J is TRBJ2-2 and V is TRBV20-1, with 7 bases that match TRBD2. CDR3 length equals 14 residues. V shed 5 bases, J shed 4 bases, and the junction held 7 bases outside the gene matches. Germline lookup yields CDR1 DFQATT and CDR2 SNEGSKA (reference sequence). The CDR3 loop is CSAFSPGGTGELFF. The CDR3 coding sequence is TGCAGTGCTTTTTCCCCGGGGGGCACCGGGGAGCTGTTTTTT.

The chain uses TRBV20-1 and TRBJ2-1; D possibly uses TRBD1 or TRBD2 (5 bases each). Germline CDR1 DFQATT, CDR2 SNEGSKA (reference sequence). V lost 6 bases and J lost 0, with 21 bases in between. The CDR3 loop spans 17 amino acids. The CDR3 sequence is CSASSVEGSSSYNEQFF. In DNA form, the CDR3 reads TGCAGTGCCAGTTCGGTCGAGGGGTCGAGCTCCTACAATGAGCAGTTCTTC.

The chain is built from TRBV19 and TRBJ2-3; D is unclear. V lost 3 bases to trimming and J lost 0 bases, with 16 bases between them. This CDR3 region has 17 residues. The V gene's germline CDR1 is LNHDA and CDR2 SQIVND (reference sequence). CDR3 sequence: CASSMGPPLGSTDTQYF. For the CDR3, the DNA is TGTGCCAGTAGTATGGGCCCCCCATTGGGAAGCACAGATACGCAGTATTTT.

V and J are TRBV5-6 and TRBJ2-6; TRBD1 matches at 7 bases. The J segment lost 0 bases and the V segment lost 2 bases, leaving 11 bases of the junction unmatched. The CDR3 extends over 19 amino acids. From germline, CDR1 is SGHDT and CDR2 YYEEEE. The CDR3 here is CASSLGDSLEISGANVLTF. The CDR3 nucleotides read TGTGCCAGCAGCTTAGGGGACAGCCTAGAAATCTCTGGGGCCAACGTCCTGACTTTC.

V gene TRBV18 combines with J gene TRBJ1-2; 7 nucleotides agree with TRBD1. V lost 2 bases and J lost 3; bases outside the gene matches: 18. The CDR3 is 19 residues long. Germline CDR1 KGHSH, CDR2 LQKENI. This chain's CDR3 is CASSPKSITRDRLYYGYTF. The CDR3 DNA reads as TGTGCCAGCTCACCAAAGAGTATAACCCGGGACAGACTTTACTATGGCTACACCTTC.

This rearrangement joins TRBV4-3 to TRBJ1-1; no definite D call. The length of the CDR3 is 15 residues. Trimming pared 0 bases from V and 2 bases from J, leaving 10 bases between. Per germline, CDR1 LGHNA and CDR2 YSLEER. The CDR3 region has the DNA TGCGCCAGCAGCCAAGACATGGGTTTTAACACTGAAGCTTTCTTT. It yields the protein CASSQDMGFNTEAFF.

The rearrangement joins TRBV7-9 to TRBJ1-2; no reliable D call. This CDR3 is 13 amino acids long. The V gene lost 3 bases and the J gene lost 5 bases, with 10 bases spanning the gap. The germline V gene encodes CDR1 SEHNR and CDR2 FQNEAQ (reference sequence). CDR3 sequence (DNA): TGTGCCAGCAGCTTCCCGGTTCTTTATGGCTACACCTTC. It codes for CASSFPVLYGYTF.

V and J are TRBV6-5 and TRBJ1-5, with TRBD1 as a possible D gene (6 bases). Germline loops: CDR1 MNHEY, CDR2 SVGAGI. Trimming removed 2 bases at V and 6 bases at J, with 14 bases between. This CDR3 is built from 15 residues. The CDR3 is CASSYGPLGGQPQHF. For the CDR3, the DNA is TGTGCCAGCAGTTACGGCCCCCTAGGGGGTCAGCCCCAGCATTTT.

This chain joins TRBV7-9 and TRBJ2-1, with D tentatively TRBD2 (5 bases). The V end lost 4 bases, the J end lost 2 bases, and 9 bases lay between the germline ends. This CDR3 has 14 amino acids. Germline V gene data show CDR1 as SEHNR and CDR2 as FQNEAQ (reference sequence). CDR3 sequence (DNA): TGTGCCAGCAGCTCGCCCGGGACCTACAATGAGCAGTTCTTC. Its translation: CASSSPGTYNEQFF.

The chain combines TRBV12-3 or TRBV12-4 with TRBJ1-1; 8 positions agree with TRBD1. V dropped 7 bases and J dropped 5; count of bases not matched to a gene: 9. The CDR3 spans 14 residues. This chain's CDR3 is CASKLGQGRTEAFF. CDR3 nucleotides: TGTGCCAGCAAACTCGGACAGGGTAGGACTGAAGCTTTCTTT.

The CDR3 nucleotides are TGTGCCAGCAGACAGGGGGCTAGGGGCAATCAGCCCCAGCATTTT. Translated, it gives CASRQGARGNQPQHF. The chain combines TRBV2 with TRBJ1-5; 9 nucleotides agree with TRBD1. Germline loops: CDR1 SNHLY, CDR2 FYNNEI. This CDR3 comprises 15 residues. J lost 2 bases, V lost 6 bases, and 5 bases had no gene match.

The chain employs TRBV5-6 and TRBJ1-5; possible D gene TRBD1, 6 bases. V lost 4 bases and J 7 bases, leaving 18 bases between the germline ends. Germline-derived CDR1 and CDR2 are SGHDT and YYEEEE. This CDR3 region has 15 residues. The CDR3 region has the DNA TGTGCCAGCAGCGTGTACAGGGAGCTGGGCCAGCCCCAGCATTTT. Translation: CASSVYRELGQPQHF. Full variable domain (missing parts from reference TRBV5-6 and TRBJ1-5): DAGVTQSPTHLIKTRGQQVTLRCSPKSGHDTVSWYQQALGQGPQFIFQYYEEEERQRGNFPDRFSGHQFPNYSSELNVNALLLGDSALYLCASSVYRELGQPQHFGDGTRLSIL.

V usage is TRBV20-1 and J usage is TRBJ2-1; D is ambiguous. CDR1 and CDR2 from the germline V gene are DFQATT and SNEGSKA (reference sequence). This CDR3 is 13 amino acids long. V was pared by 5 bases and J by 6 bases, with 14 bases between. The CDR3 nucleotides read TGCAGTGCTCCGCTACCCTGGCTCAATGAGCAGTTCTTC. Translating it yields CSAPLPWLNEQFF.

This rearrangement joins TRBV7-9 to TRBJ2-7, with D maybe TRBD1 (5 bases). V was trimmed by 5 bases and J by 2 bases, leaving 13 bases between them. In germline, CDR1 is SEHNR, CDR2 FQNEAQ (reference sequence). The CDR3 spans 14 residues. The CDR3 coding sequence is TGTGCCAGCAGCCCCGCCGACAGTCCCTACGAGCAGTACTTC. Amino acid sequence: CASSPADSPYEQYF.

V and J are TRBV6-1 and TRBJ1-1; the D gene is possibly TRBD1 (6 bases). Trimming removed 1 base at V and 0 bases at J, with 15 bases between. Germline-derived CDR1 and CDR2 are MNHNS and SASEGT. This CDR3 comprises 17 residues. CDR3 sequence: CASSEEPGGGMNTEAFF. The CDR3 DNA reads TGTGCCAGCAGTGAAGAGCCGGGGGGCGGCATGAACACTGAAGCTTTCTTT.

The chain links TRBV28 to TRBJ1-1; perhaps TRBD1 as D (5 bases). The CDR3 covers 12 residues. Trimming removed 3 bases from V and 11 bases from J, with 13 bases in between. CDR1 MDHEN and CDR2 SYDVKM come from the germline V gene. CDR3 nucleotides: TGTGCCAGCAGTTTTTCAGGAGGGGACGCTTTCTTT. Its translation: CASSFSGGDAFF.

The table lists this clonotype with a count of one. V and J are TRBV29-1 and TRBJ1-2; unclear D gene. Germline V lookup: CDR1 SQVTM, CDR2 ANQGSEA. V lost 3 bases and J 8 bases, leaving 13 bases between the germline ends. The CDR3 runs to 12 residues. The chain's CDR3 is CSVEGMNGGYTF. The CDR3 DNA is TGCAGCGTTGAGGGGATGAATGGAGGCTACACCTTC.